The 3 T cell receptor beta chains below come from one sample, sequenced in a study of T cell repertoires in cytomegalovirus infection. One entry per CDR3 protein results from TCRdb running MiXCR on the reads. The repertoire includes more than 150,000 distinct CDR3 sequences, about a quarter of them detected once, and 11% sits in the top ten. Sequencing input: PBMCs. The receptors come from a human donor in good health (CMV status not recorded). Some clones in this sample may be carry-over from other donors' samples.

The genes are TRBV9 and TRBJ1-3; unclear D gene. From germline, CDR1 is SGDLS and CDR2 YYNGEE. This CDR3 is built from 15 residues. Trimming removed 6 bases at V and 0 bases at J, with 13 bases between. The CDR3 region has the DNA TGTGCCAGCAACGGCCCCGCCGACTCTGGAAACACCATATATTTT. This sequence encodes CASNGPADSGNTIYF.

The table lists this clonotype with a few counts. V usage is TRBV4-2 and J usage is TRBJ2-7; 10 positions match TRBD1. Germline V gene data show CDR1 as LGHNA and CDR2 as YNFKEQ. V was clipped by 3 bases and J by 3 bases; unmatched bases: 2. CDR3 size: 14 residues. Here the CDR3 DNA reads TGTGCCAGCAGCCAGACAGGGGGCAGCTACGAGCAGTACTTC. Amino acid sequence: CASSQTGGSYEQYF.

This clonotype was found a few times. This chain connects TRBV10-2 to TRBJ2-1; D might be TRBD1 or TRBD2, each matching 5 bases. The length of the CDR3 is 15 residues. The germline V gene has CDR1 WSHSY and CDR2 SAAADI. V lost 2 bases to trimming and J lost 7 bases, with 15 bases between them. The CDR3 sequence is CASSERGAYANEQFF. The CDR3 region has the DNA TGCGCCAGCAGTGAGCGAGGGGCTTACGCTAATGAGCAGTTCTTC.